This TCR beta chain came from a study of cytomegalovirus exposure and HLA in healthy donors. Study background: Approximately 81% of more than 300 genotyped donors fell in the Caucasian-associated ancestry cluster.

Trimming cost V 7 bases and J 5 bases, with 14 bases left between them. CDR1 and CDR2 from the germline V gene are SQVTM and ANQGSEA. This CDR3 contains 13 residues. This clone has a handful of counts. Its antigen is as yet unknown. The PCR made use of 60 Vbeta and 13 Jbeta primers. Assay: immunoSEQ multiplex PCR; the TCRdb copy retains only in-frame clones and omits some. The sample consists of some 80,000 clones, over 60% of them appearing once. Study-wide points: According to the study, 160 or so TCR beta chains were cytomegalovirus-associated. As was reported, the HLA-A and HLA-B alleles of most subjects were accurately predicted from TCR beta sequences.

The chain has TRBV29-1 and TRBJ2-2; possible D gene TRBD2, 5 bases. This receptor was identified in a male donor in good health and CMV-seropositive. Material for sequencing was PBMCs. The CDR3 bases are TGCAGCGCCCGAGGGATTGGGACCGGGGAGCTGTTTTTT. This translates into CSARGIGTGELFF.